This T cell receptor beta chain appears in the sequencing data of a study of cytomegalovirus exposure and HLA in healthy donors. To note about this clone: As yet, its antigen is unknown.

Trimming removed 0 bases at V and 0 bases at J, with 10 bases between. Germline V gene sequence: CDR1 SGDLS, CDR2 YYNGEE. The CDR3 extends over 16 amino acids. Whole-study findings and limits: Per a later analysis, HLA-associated TCR beta chains showed more clonal expansion than other, equally common TCR beta chains.

PCR amplification relied on 60 Vbeta primers (plus 13 Jbeta primers). The repertoire was sequenced with immunoSEQ multiplex PCR; TCRdb's copy has only in-frame clones and lacks some. The repertoire holds roughly 250,000 clones, with under 80% as singletons. The chain employs TRBV9 and TRBJ1-3, with D possibly matching TRBD1 (6 bases). The source material was PBMCs. This sequence was found in a female donor in good health and CMV-seronegative. The CDR3 sequence: CASSVEGGASGNTIYF. CDR3 bases: TGTGCCAGCAGCGTAGAAGGGGGGGCCTCTGGAAACACCATATATTTT.